This T cell receptor beta chain was obtained from a study of radiation and T cells in renal cell carcinoma. Profiled with immunoSEQ multiplex PCR; TCRdb holds only in-frame clones, not every one. The data hold 130,000 to 150,000 clones, with roughly 90% observed a single time. Time point denoted: blood 4 weeks post-SBRT, at nephrectomy. Treatment here: 15 Gy SBRT to primary tumor, nephrectomy 4 weeks later. Nephrectomy followed 15 Gy stereotactic body radiation by 4 weeks. Blood was sampled at baseline, 2 weeks and 4 weeks after SBRT. The patient's renal cell carcinoma had clear cell pathology. Regarding the study as a whole: In blood, top tumor clones expanded by 2 weeks, shrinking by 4.

Germline trimming cut 4 bases from V and 6 bases from J; bases unmatched to any gene: 3. CDR1 and CDR2 (germline): MDHEN, SYDVKM. The CDR3 consists of 12 residues. A note on this clone: Its antigen remains unknown.

Sequenced material: blood, taken from a patient whose treatment included radiotherapy and nephrectomy. The source is a woman between 45 and 65 years old with renal cell carcinoma. This chain connects TRBV28 to TRBJ2-7, with 7 bases aligning to TRBD2. In DNA, the CDR3 is TGTGCCAGCAGTTCCGGACTAGGCGAGCAGTACTTC. Amino acid sequence: CASSSGLGEQYF.